These T cell receptor beta chains were read from a single sample in a study of blood T cell repertoires in COVID-19. Some clones are missing from TCRdb's copy, which holds only in-frame ones; the method was immunoSEQ multiplex PCR. The sample contains about 180,000 clones, roughly nine tenths of which appear only once. The specimen sequenced was PBMCs or T cells enriched from blood (not recorded which). These receptors all come from a woman aged 40 to 50 with acute COVID-19. Both conserved end residues are part of each CDR3. Fields, in order: clone size, J gene, D gene, V gene, CDR3 DNA, CDR3 protein. A D gene is named only where the DNA matches it firmly. Clone size is given for some rows only: seen once, a few or many times, or a class if the clone is expanded.

- TRBJ2-3 TRBD1 TRBV7-3 TGTGCCAGCAGCAGAACAGGGGGCGGATGGGATACGCAGTATTTT CASSRTGGGWDTQYF
once TRBJ2-7 - TRBV10-3 TGTGCCATCAGTAGGGACAATTCCTACGAGCAGTACTTC CAISRDNSYEQYF
- TRBJ2-5 TRBD1 TRBV5-1 TGCGCCAGCAGCCGGGCCGGGACAGGGGGCGCAGAGACCCAGTACTTC CASSRAGTGGAETQYF
- TRBJ2-7 - TRBV27 TGTGCCAGCAGTGAGACCAGCGGATACGAGCAGTACTTC CASSETSGYEQYF
once TRBJ2-3 - TRBV9 TGTGCCAGCAGCGTCGGTAACACAGATACGCAGTATTTT CASSVGNTDTQYF
- TRBJ2-5 - TRBV2 TGTGCCAGCCAGCGGAGCGAGTCTCAAGAGACCCAGTACTTC CASQRSESQETQYF
- TRBJ2-3 - TRBV2 TGTGCCAGCAGTGAGGTCGGAGTGACAGATACGCAGTATTTT CASSEVGVTDTQYF
- TRBJ2-5 - TRBV2 TGTGCCAGCAGTGAGTCACCTCGGGGCCAGTACTTC CASSESPRGQYF
- TRBJ2-7 - TRBV30 TGTGCCTTGGTGTGGCGGGGTGATTACGAGCAGTACTTC CALVWRGDYEQYF
- TRBJ1-1 - TRBV19 TGTGCCAGCCTTTTGGGGCAAAGTGAAGCTTTCTTT CASLLGQSEAFF
- TRBJ2-2 TRBD1 TRBV6-5 TGTGCCAGCAGTTACACACAGGGGGCGCAAGCCGGGGAGCTGTTTTTT CASSYTQGAQAGELFF
- TRBJ1-1 - TRBV9 TGTGCCAGCAGCGCGGCCCCCCTAGGCACTGAAGCTTTCTTT CASSAAPLGTEAFF
- TRBJ2-2 - TRBV3-1/TRBV3-2 TGTGCCAGCAGCCAAGATGGCCAGGGGAACCCCGGGGAGCTGTTTTTT CASSQDGQGNPGELFF
- TRBJ1-2 - TRBV24-1 TGTGCCACCAGTGAGCGGGACTCGGGGGGCTACACCTTC CATSERDSGGYTF
- TRBJ2-5 TRBD2 TRBV7-2 TGTGCCAGCAGCTTAAGGCTAGCGGGAGGGAGGGAGACCCAGTACTTC CASSLRLAGGRETQYF
- TRBJ2-5 - TRBV3-1/TRBV3-2 TGTGCCAGCAGTCTCCGGACCCGCCCCGGGGCCCAGTACTTC CASSLRTRPGAQYF
- TRBJ2-3 TRBD1 TRBV25-1 TGTGCCAGCAGTGACCCCCCCGGGACAGGGGCTGGGAGTACGCAGTATTTT CASSDPPGTGAGSTQYF
- TRBJ2-7 TRBD2 TRBV27 TGTGCCAGCAGCACCCTTAGCGGGAGGGTGTACGAGCAGTACTTC CASSTLSGRVYEQYF
- TRBJ2-6 - TRBV6-1 TGTGCCAGCAGTGAAGTAGGACACAGCTCTGGGGCCAACGTCCTGACTTTC CASSEVGHSSGANVLTF
- TRBJ2-1 TRBD2 TRBV19 TGTGCCAGTAGTATATTGCGGGGGAGAAGTGAGCAGTTCTTC CASSILRGRSEQFF
- TRBJ1-1 TRBD1 TRBV28 TGTGCCAGCAGTTCCAGACAGGGTTGGAACACTGAAGCTTTCTTT CASSSRQGWNTEAFF
once TRBJ1-5 TRBD1 TRBV28 TGTGCCAGCAGTTTCGGGACAGGCCCTCAGCCCCAGCATTTT CASSFGTGPQPQHF
- TRBJ2-5 TRBD1 TRBV19 TGTGCCAGTGCTGGGACAGTACAAGAGACCCAGTACTTC CASAGTVQETQYF
few TRBJ1-1 - TRBV6-4 TGTGCCAGCAAGACATCGACGGCGAACACTGAAGCTTTCTTT CASKTSTANTEAFF
- TRBJ2-1 TRBD1 TRBV18 TGTGCCAGCTCACCACCCCCAGGGGGCATGAATGAGCAGTTCTTC CASSPPPGGMNEQFF
- TRBJ2-3 TRBD2 TRBV19 TGTGCCAGTAACACGGGAGGGCCTCAAGATACGCAGTATTTT CASNTGGPQDTQYF
- TRBJ2-7 TRBD2 TRBV19 TGTGCCAGTAGCCCCCTCGGGGGACTATACGAGCAGTACTTC CASSPLGGLYEQYF
- TRBJ1-1 - TRBV29-1 TGCAGCGCCTACGATCCACGGAGCACTGAAGCTTTCTTT CSAYDPRSTEAFF
- TRBJ2-1 - TRBV3-1/TRBV3-2 TGTGCCAGCAGCCACGGCGGGCCCTACAATGAGCAGTTCTTC CASSHGGPYNEQFF
- TRBJ1-1 - TRBV12-3/TRBV12-4 TGTGCCAGCAGCTGGGGGGAAGGGGCAGCTTTCTTT CASSWGEGAAFF
- TRBJ1-4 - TRBV4-1 TGCGCCAGCAGCCAAGATTATCCGGGACTAGCCAATGAAAAACTGTTTTTT CASSQDYPGLANEKLFF
once TRBJ2-2 - TRBV5-1 TGCGCCAGCAGCTTGGCCGGCAGGGGAACCGGGGAGCTGTTTTTT CASSLAGRGTGELFF
- TRBJ1-4 TRBD1 TRBV3-1/TRBV3-2 TGTGCCAGCAGCCAAGCTGGGACAGGGGCGAAAGAAAAACTGTTTTTT CASSQAGTGAKEKLFF
- TRBJ1-2 - TRBV25-1 TGTGCCAGCAGTGAATATAATCCAGGGAACTATGGCTACACCTTC CASSEYNPGNYGYTF
few TRBJ2-7 TRBD2 TRBV28 TGTGCCAGCAGTCAGCGGACTAGCGGGGGTTACGAGCAGTACTTC CASSQRTSGGYEQYF
- TRBJ2-7 - TRBV6-2/TRBV6-3 TGTGCCAGCAGTCGCCCGGCAGGGGCCTTCTACGAGCAGTACTTC CASSRPAGAFYEQYF
- TRBJ2-3 TRBD2 TRBV3-1/TRBV3-2 TGTGCCAGCAGCCCGCCCCGGGAAGCGGGGGGCAGCACAGATACGCAGTATTTT CASSPPREAGGSTDTQYF
- TRBJ2-5 - TRBV21-1 TGTGCCAGCAGCAACAGGACTAGCGGGAGGGATCGGGAGACCCAGTACTTC CASSNRTSGRDRETQYF